These 9 T cell receptor beta chains came from one sample sequenced in a study of T cell repertoires in cytomegalovirus infection. For these receptors, no antigen is known. TCRdb re-called the reads through MiXCR, storing one row per CDR3 protein. The data contain approximately 910,000 distinct CDR3 sequences, 25% to 40% of them singletons. The sequencing here drew on cultured CD8+ T cells from PBMCs, taken from culture after CMV antigen stimulation. All receptors come from a human donor in good health (CMV status not recorded). Some clones in this sample may be carry-over from other donors' samples.

This clonotype has more than one count but fewer than ten. V gene TRBV7-9 combines with J gene TRBJ1-1; D may be TRBD1 (5 bases). The CDR3 runs 14 residues. V shed 8 bases and J shed 0 bases, with 13 bases lying between them. Germline lookup yields CDR1 SEHNR and CDR2 FQNEAQ (reference sequence). This chain's CDR3 is CASQSRDLNTEAFF. The CDR3 DNA is TGTGCCAGCCAATCCAGGGACCTGAACACTGAAGCTTTCTTT. The whole variable domain, filled in from reference TRBV7-9 and TRBJ1-1, reads DTGVSQNPRHKITKRGQNVTFRCDPISEHNRLYWYRQTLGQGPEFLTYFQNEAQLEKSRLLSDRFSAERPKGSFSTLEIQRTEQGDSAMYLCASQSRDLNTEAFFGQGTRLTVV.

This chain links TRBV5-4 with TRBJ2-7, with a weak D call TRBD2 (5 bases). The CDR3 contains 14 residues. V was pared by 4 bases and J by 3 bases, with 14 bases between. The germline V gene encodes CDR1 SGHNT and CDR2 YYREEE (reference sequence). The CDR3 DNA follows: TGTGCCAGCAGCCCCCCGGGAAACCTCTACGAGCAGTACTTC. It codes for CASSPPGNLYEQYF.

V and J are TRBV10-3 and TRBJ2-1; the match to TRBD1 covers 10 bases. Unmatched junction bases numbered 5, after V lost 2 bases and J lost 7 bases. CDR3 length: 15 residues. Germline CDR1 is ENHRY and CDR2 is SYGVKD. In nucleotides, the CDR3 is TGTGCCATCAGTGAGACCGGGACAGGGGTAAATGAGCAGTTCTTC. This codes for CAISETGTGVNEQFF.

The chain is built from TRBV6-2 or TRBV6-3 and TRBJ1-2, with D perhaps TRBD1 (6 bases). Germline CDR1 reads MNHEY; CDR2 reads SVGEGT. The CDR3 length is 14 residues. Trimming cost V 4 bases and J 2 bases, with 11 bases left between them. The CDR3 DNA is TGTGCCAGCAGTTTACAGGGAAACAACTATGGCTACACCTTC. Residues: CASSLQGNNYGYTF.

As DNA, the CDR3 is TGTGCCAGCAATCGCGGGACAGGGAAGAATGAGCAGTTCTTC. Translating gives CASNRGTGKNEQFF. The chain recombines TRBV6-5 with TRBJ2-1, with 9 bases that match TRBD1. V was pared by 7 bases and J by 7 bases, with 8 bases of the junction left unmatched. The CDR3 spans 14 residues. CDR1 is MNHEY, CDR2 SVGAGI, per germline.

V usage is TRBV15 and J usage is TRBJ2-5; D is unresolved. Germline loops: CDR1 LNHNV, CDR2 YYDKDF (reference sequence). The V end lost 0 bases, the J end lost 2 bases, and 7 bases lay between the germline ends. This CDR3 has 14 residues. The DNA of the CDR3 is TGTGCCACCAGCAGAGAGGTTTTTCAAGAGACCCAGTACTTC. Protein sequence: CATSREVFQETQYF.

In its sample, this clonotype was seen a few times. The chain employs TRBV6-1 and TRBJ1-3; a weak D match, TRBD1 (6 bases). The CDR3 sequence is 14 residues long. Per germline, CDR1 MNHNS and CDR2 SASEGT. V lost 6 bases and J lost 2, with 11 bases in between. CDR3 amino acids: CASSQTGTGNTIYF. The CDR3 coding sequence is TGTGCCAGCAGCCAAACAGGGACTGGAAACACCATATATTTT.

The rearrangement links TRBV7-3 to TRBJ1-1; 9 bases agree with TRBD1. Losses at the gene ends were 3 bases for V and 1 base for J; bases not matched to a gene: 12. CDR3 length equals 18 residues. The germline gives CDR1 SGHTA, CDR2 FQGTGA. In DNA, the CDR3 is TGTGCCAGCAGCTTCGGAGGAGGGGGACAGGGCCCGAACACTGAAGCTTTCTTT. Translating it yields CASSFGGGGQGPNTEAFF.

V usage is TRBV7-6 and J usage is TRBJ2-7, with 7 bases matching TRBD2. This CDR3 contains 17 residues. The germline V gene has CDR1 SGHVS and CDR2 FNYEAQ. V gave up 3 bases and J gave up 2 bases; unmatched junction bases: 13. The CDR3: CASSFPPEMAGAYEQYF. The CDR3 nucleotides are TGTGCCAGCAGCTTCCCGCCCGAGATGGCGGGGGCCTACGAGCAGTACTTC.